These 21 T cell receptor beta chains were sequenced from one sample in a study of T cells in tuberculosis. Sequenced by immunoSEQ multiplex PCR; TCRdb stores in-frame clones only, minus some. This sample carries roughly 28,000 clones, approximately 95% of them seen once, and the ten largest clones take roughly 5%. The sequenced sample consisted of PBMCs. The receptors here all came from a donor between 10 and 29 years old with latent tuberculosis or without tuberculosis infection.

The DNA of the CDR3 is TGTGCCAGCAGTGTTGTAGGGGACGGGGAGCTGTTTTTT. Protein sequence: CASSVVGDGELFF. V and J are TRBV2 and TRBJ2-2; D perhaps matches TRBD1 (5 bases). CDR3 size: 13 residues. Germline V gene lookup returns CDR1 SNHLY and CDR2 FYNNEI. The germline V and J ends were trimmed by 4 bases and 7 bases, with 10 bases remaining between them. The variable domain in full, completed from reference TRBV2 and TRBJ2-2, reads EPEVTQTPSHQVTQMGQEVILRCVPISNHLYFYWYRQILGQKVEFLVSFYNNEISEKSEIFDDQFSVERPDGSNFTLKIRSTKLEDSAMYFCASSVVGDGELFFGEGSRLTVL.

This sequence joins TRBV5-1 and TRBJ2-5; 9 bases map to TRBD1. This CDR3 is built from 15 residues. J was trimmed by 4 bases and V by 5 bases; bases with no gene match: 9. CDR1 is SGHRS, CDR2 YFSETQ, per germline. This chain's CDR3 is CASSSNTGGLETQYF. CDR3 nucleotides: TGCGCCAGCAGTTCAAACACAGGGGGCTTAGAGACCCAGTACTTC. The entire variable domain, with the rest obtained from reference TRBV5-1 and TRBJ2-5, is as follows: KAGVTQTPRYLIKTRGQQVTLSCSPISGHRSVSWYQQTPGQGLQFLFEYFSETQRNKGNFPGRFSGRQFSNSRSEMNVSTLELGDSALYLCASSSNTGGLETQYFGPGTRLLVL.

This chain joins TRBV19 and TRBJ1-1; no definite D call. Germline V gene lookup returns CDR1 LNHDA and CDR2 SQIVND (reference sequence). The CDR3 has 13 amino acids. V was cut by 3 bases and J by 3 bases, with 8 bases left in between. The CDR3 nucleotides are TGTGCCAGTAGTATTTCGCTAGACACTGAAGCTTTCTTT. It yields the protein CASSISLDTEAFF.

With regard to this clone: At one end the junction does not follow the germline gene, possibly because of a read error. V is TRBV11-3 and J is TRBJ2-3, with D uncertain. The CDR3 is 12 amino acids. CDR1 and CDR2 (germline): SGHNT, YENEEA. The CDR3 sequence: CASSLDGYSQYF. The CDR3 DNA sequence: TGTGCCAGCAGCCTAGACGGGTATTCGCAGTATTTT.

The rearrangement joins TRBV25-1 to TRBJ2-2; a possible D gene is TRBD2 (6 bases). V was trimmed by 6 bases and J by 3 bases, leaving 11 bases between them. The CDR3 runs 14 residues. Germline-derived CDR1 and CDR2 are MGHDK and SYGVNS. This CDR3 is CASSGGTYTGELFF. DNA for the CDR3: TGTGCCAGCAGCGGCGGGACTTACACCGGGGAGCTGTTTTTT.

The chain uses TRBV5-1 and TRBJ2-7; 7 bases are shared with TRBD1. This CDR3 has 15 residues. CDR1 and CDR2 (germline): SGHRS, YFSETQ. The V gene end was trimmed by 0 bases and the J gene end by 3 bases; junction bases not matched to a gene: 6. The CDR3 reads CASSLDSTGSYEQYF. The CDR3 nucleotides are TGCGCCAGCAGCTTGGATTCGACAGGGAGCTACGAGCAGTACTTC.

V is TRBV11-2 and J is TRBJ2-1; 11 positions agree with TRBD2. V gave up 5 bases and J gave up 10 bases; unmatched junction bases: 7. This CDR3 region has 14 residues. Germline CDR1 and CDR2: SGHAT and FQNNGV. In DNA, the CDR3 is TGTGCCAGCAGCCCAACTAGCGGGAGACGCGAGCAGTTCTTC. Protein: CASSPTSGRREQFF.

The chain employs TRBV7-2 and TRBJ1-2; D remains unclear. The ends were cut back, 3 bases at V and 6 bases at J, with 11 bases in the middle. The V gene's germline CDR1 is SGHTA and CDR2 FQGNSA. CDR3 length: 13 residues. DNA for the CDR3: TGTGCCAGCAGCTTCTCCGGTGGTAATGGCTACACCTTC. Protein: CASSFSGGNGYTF.

V gene TRBV7-9 combines with J gene TRBJ1-3, with 9 bases aligning to TRBD1. The CDR3 contains 16 residues. J was trimmed by 1 base and V by 4 bases; bases with no gene match: 5. Germline CDR1 and CDR2: SEHNR and FQNEAQ (reference sequence). For the CDR3, the DNA is TGTGCCAGCAGCTCCATAGACAGGGGGTCTGGAAACACCATATATTTT. It yields the protein CASSSIDRGSGNTIYF.

This clone was recorded once. The chain links TRBV19 to TRBJ2-6, with 9 nucleotides matching TRBD1. The junction had 5 bases not matched to a gene; V was cut back by 9 bases and J by 2 bases. The CDR3 loop spans 15 amino acids. CDR1 and CDR2 from the germline V gene are LNHDA and SQIVND (reference sequence). For the CDR3, the DNA is TGTGCCAGCAAACAGGGGGCGCCTGGGGCCAACGTCCTGACTTTC. Translation: CASKQGAPGANVLTF.

The rearrangement links TRBV2 to TRBJ2-5, with 15 bases that match TRBD2. From germline, CDR1 is SNHLY and CDR2 FYNNEI. The trim removed 6 bases at V and 5 bases at J, leaving 16 bases unmatched. The CDR3 is 19 amino acids. This CDR3 is CASRSGTSGRSSRGETQYF. The CDR3, as DNA: TGTGCCAGCAGGTCCGGGACTAGCGGGAGGAGCAGCCGCGGGGAGACCCAGTACTTC.

This rearrangement joins TRBV7-2 to TRBJ1-5; 7 bases line up with TRBD1. This CDR3 is 14 amino acids long. V was clipped by 6 bases and J by 4 bases; unmatched bases: 6. The germline gives CDR1 SGHTA, CDR2 FQGNSA. CDR3 protein: CASRSGQPNQPQHF. The CDR3 nucleotides are TGTGCCAGCAGATCGGGACAGCCTAATCAGCCCCAGCATTTT.

V is TRBV12-5 and J is TRBJ2-7, with TRBD2 identical over 7 bases. In germline, CDR1 is LGHNT, CDR2 FRNRAP. The CDR3 is 16 amino acids. V shed 1 base, J shed 2 bases, and the junction held 8 bases outside the gene matches. This CDR3 reads CASGLDSWEGPYEQYF. The CDR3 DNA reads as TGTGCTAGTGGTTTGGACAGCTGGGAGGGCCCCTACGAGCAGTACTTC.

The V gene is TRBV25-1, the J gene TRBJ2-5; 8 bases map to TRBD2. Germline V lookup: CDR1 MGHDK, CDR2 SYGVNS. The CDR3 extends over 14 amino acids. The V segment lost 10 bases and the J segment 4 bases; nucleotides outside the gene matches: 11. DNA of the CDR3: TGTGCCACCGGCGTGCGAGCGGGGGCAGAGACCCAGTACTTC. Protein product: CATGVRAGAETQYF. Using reference TRBV25-1 and TRBJ2-5 for the parts outside the CDR3, the full variable domain is EADIYQTPRYLVIGTGKKITLECSQTMGHDKMYWYQQDPGMELHLIHYSYGVNSTEKGDLSSESTVSRIRTEHFPLTLESARPSHTSQYLCATGVRAGAETQYFGPGTRLLVL.

The chain is built from TRBV27 and TRBJ1-5; perhaps TRBD1 as D (5 bases). CDR1 and CDR2 (germline): MNHEY, SMNVEV (reference sequence). The CDR3 totals 16 residues. Deletions cut 6 bases from V and 0 bases from J, with 15 bases between. CDR3 nucleotides: TGTGCCAGCAGCGTAGCGGGACGGAATAGCAATCAGCCCCAGCATTTT. As protein: CASSVAGRNSNQPQHF.

This clone was observed a single time. The J gene is TRBJ2-3, the V gene TRBV13; 8 nucleotides agree with TRBD1. CDR3 length equals 16 residues. V dropped 4 bases and J dropped 3; count of bases not matched to a gene: 9. Germline V lookup: CDR1 PRHDT, CDR2 FYEKMQ (reference sequence). CDR3 region: CASSSTQGVDTDTQYF. The CDR3 nucleotides are TGTGCCAGCAGCTCAACACAGGGGGTGGATACAGATACGCAGTATTTT.

The genes are TRBV2 and TRBJ1-2, with D possibly matching TRBD1 (5 bases). From germline, CDR1 is SNHLY and CDR2 FYNNEI. The CDR3 covers 11 residues. V was cut by 8 bases and J by 5 bases, with 9 bases left in between. CDR3 loop: CASQGQYGYTF. In DNA form, the CDR3 reads TGTGCCAGCCAGGGCCAATATGGCTACACCTTC.

The rearrangement uses TRBV29-1 and TRBJ2-6, with 7 bases lining up with TRBD1. The CDR3 length is 14 residues. J gave up 4 bases and V 7 bases, and 7 bases lay outside the gene matches. The germline CDR1 and CDR2 sequences are SQVTM and ANQGSEA. The CDR3 sequence is CSASGGMGANVLTF. CDR3 in DNA: TGCAGCGCCTCAGGGGGAATGGGGGCCAACGTCCTGACTTTC.

This rearrangement joins TRBV7-2 to TRBJ1-1, with D maybe TRBD1 (5 bases). V lost 2 bases and J 1 base, leaving 8 bases between the germline ends. Looked up from germline, CDR1 is SGHTA and CDR2 is FQGNSA. This CDR3 is built from 14 residues. Written as DNA, the CDR3 is TGTGCCAGCAGCTTATCAGGGTGGAACACTGAAGCTTTCTTT. This sequence encodes CASSLSGWNTEAFF.

This chain links TRBV6-5 with TRBJ1-2, with D perhaps TRBD1 (5 bases). CDR1 and CDR2 (germline): MNHEY, SVGAGI. V dropped 7 bases and J dropped 8 bases, with 20 bases sitting between them. This CDR3 region has 14 residues. In nucleotides, the CDR3 is TGTGCCAGCACTTTAAGAGCAGGGCTAGTAGGCTACACCTTC. Translating it yields CASTLRAGLVGYTF.

The chain has TRBV11-2 and TRBJ1-5; possible D gene TRBD1, 6 bases. The germline V gene has CDR1 SGHAT and CDR2 FQNNGV. V lost 1 base, J lost 3 bases, and 10 bases lay in between. The CDR3 runs to 15 residues. The CDR3 DNA sequence: TGTGCCAGCAGCTTAGCACAGGGTTCCAATCAGCCCCAGCATTTT. Protein: CASSLAQGSNQPQHF.